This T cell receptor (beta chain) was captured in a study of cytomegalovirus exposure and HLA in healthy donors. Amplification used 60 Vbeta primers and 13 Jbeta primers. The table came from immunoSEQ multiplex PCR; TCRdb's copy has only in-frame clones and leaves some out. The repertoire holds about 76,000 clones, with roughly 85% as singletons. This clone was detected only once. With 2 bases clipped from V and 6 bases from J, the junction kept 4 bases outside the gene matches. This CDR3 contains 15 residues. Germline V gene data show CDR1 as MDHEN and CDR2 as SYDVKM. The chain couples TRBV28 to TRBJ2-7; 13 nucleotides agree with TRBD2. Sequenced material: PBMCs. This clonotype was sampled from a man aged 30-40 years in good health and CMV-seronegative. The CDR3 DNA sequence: TGTGCCAGCAGTTTACCTGGACTAGCGGGAGCCGAGCAGTACTTC. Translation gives CASSLPGLAGAEQYF.